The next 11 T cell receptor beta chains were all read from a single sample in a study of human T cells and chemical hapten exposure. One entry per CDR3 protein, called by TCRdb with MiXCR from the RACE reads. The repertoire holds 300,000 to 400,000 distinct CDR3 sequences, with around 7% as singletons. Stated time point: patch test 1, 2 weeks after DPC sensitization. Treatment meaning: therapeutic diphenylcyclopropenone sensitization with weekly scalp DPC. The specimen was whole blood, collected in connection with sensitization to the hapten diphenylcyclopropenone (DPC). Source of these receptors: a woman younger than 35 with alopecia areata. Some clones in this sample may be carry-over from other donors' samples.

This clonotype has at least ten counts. The CDR3 region is CASSYLGDPDTQYF. CDR3 coding DNA: TGTGCCAGCAGTTACTTGGGGGACCCAGATACGCAGTATTTT. The V gene is TRBV6-2 or TRBV6-3, the J gene TRBJ2-3; D is perhaps TRBD1 or TRBD2 (5 bases each). The CDR3 runs 14 residues. V dropped 1 base and J dropped 4 bases, with 9 bases sitting between them. The germline V gene has CDR1 MNHEY and CDR2 SVGEGT.

The CDR3 nucleotides read TGTGCCAGCTCACCAGGGACAGGCCGAAACACTGAAGCTTTCTTT. Protein product: CASSPGTGRNTEAFF. The V call is TRBV18, the J call TRBJ1-1; 8 bases are shared with TRBD1. This CDR3 region has 15 residues. After removal of 2 bases from V and 2 bases from J, the junction contained 4 bases not matched to a gene. The germline CDR1 and CDR2 sequences are KGHSH and LQKENI.

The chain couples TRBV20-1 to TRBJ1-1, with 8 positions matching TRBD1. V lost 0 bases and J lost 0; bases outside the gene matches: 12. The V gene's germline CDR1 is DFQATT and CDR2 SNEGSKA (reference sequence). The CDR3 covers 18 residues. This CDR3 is CSARDPDRVTALNTEAFF. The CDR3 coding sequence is TGCAGTGCTAGAGATCCGGACAGGGTAACAGCCTTGAACACTGAAGCTTTCTTT.

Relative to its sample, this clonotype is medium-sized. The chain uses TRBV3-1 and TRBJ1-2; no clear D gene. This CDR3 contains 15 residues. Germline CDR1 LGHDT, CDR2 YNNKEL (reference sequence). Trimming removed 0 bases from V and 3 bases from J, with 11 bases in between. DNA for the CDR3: TGTGCCAGCAGCCAAGAGGTCAGGCCGGACTATGGCTACACCTTC. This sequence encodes CASSQEVRPDYGYTF.

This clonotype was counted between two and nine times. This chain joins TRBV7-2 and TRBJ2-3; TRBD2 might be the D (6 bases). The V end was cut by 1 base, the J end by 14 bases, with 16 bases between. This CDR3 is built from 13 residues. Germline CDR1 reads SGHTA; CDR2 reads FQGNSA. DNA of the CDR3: TGTGCCAGCAGCTTAGAACCGCAGGGAGGTTGGTATTTT. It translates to CASSLEPQGGWYF.

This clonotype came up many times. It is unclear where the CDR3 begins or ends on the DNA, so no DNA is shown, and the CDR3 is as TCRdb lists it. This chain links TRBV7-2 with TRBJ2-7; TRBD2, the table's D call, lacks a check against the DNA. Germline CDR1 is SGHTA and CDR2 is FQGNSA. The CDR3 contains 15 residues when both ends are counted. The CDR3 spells CASRRRAGRRDEQYF.

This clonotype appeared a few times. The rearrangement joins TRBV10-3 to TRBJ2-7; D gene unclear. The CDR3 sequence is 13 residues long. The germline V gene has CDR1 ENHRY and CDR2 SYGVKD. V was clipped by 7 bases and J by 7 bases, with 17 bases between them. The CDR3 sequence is CAITANLRSEQYF. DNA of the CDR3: TGTGCCATCACCGCCAATTTAAGATCTGAGCAGTACTTC.

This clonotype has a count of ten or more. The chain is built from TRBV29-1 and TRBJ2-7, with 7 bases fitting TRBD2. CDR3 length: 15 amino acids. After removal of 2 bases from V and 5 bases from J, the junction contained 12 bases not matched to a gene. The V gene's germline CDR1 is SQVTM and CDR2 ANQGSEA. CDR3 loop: CSVETPGVGRDEQYF. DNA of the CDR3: TGCAGCGTTGAAACCCCTGGGGTGGGGAGGGACGAGCAGTACTTC.

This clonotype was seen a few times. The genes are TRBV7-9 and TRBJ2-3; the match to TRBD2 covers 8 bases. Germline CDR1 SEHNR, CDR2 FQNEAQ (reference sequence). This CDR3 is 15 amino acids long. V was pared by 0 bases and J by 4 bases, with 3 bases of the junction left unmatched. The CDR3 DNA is TGTGCCAGCAGCTTAGCCGGGGGGGCCCCAGATACGCAGTATTTT. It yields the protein CASSLAGGAPDTQYF. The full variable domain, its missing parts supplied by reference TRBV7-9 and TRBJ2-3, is DTGVSQNPRHKITKRGQNVTFRCDPISEHNRLYWYRQTLGQGPEFLTYFQNEAQLEKSRLLSDRFSAERPKGSFSTLEIQRTEQGDSAMYLCASSLAGGAPDTQYFGPGTRLTVL.

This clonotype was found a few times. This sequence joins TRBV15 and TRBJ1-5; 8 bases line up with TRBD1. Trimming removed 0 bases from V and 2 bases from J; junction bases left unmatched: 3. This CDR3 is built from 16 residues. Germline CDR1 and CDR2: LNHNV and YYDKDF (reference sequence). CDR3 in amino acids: CATSRDQGARNQPQHF. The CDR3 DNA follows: TGTGCCACCAGCAGAGACCAGGGGGCTCGCAATCAGCCCCAGCATTTT.

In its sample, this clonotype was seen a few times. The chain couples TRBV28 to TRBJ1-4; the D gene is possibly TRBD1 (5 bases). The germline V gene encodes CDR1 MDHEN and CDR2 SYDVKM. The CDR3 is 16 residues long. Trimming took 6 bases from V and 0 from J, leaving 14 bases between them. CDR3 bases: TGTGCCAGCAGACAACCTGGACATTCAACTAATGAAAAACTGTTTTTT. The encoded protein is CASRQPGHSTNEKLFF.